A single sample is the source of the 14 T cell receptor beta chains below, sequenced in a study of blood T cell repertoires in COVID-19. Method: immunoSEQ multiplex PCR; TCRdb's copy keeps in-frame clones and lacks some. The sample carries roughly 140,000 clones, 79% recorded once. The specimen sequenced was peripheral blood. The receptors shown here come from a man between 45 and 60 years old with active or convalescent COVID-19.

This clone was found a few times. The identical CDR3 is also encoded by other nucleotide sequences in the sample. The V gene is TRBV7-9, the J gene TRBJ1-5; D unclear. The CDR3 totals 14 residues. Trimming removed 3 bases from V and 1 base from J, with 7 bases in between. Per germline, CDR1 SEHNR and CDR2 FQNEAQ (reference sequence). DNA of the CDR3: TGTGCCAGCAGCTTCTCGGGGAGCAATCAGCCCCAGCATTTT. It translates to CASSFSGSNQPQHF.

This clone was counted a single time. The V and J genes are TRBV5-1 and TRBJ2-7, with D possibly being TRBD2 (5 bases). The CDR3 is 12 amino acids. V lost 0 bases and J 5 bases, leaving 6 bases between the germline ends. Germline V lookup: CDR1 SGHRS, CDR2 YFSETQ. CDR3 sequence: CASSLDGDEQYF. The CDR3 DNA sequence: TGCGCCAGCAGCTTGGACGGGGACGAGCAGTACTTC. The variable domain in full, completed from reference TRBV5-1 and TRBJ2-7, reads KAGVTQTPRYLIKTRGQQVTLSCSPISGHRSVSWYQQTPGQGLQFLFEYFSETQRNKGNFPGRFSGRQFSNSRSEMNVSTLELGDSALYLCASSLDGDEQYFGPGTRLTVT.

V usage is TRBV5-1 and J usage is TRBJ2-7, with TRBD2 matching 8 bases. The trim removed 4 bases at V and 2 bases at J, leaving 5 bases unmatched. The CDR3 consists of 14 residues. Germline V gene sequence: CDR1 SGHRS, CDR2 YFSETQ. CDR3 nucleotide sequence: TGCGCCAGCAGCCTGGGACTAGGACCCTACGAGCAGTACTTC. It encodes CASSLGLGPYEQYF.

This clone was picked up one time. This chain links TRBV19 with TRBJ2-6; a possible D gene is TRBD1 (6 bases). The length of the CDR3 is 16 residues. CDR1 is LNHDA and CDR2 is SQIVND in the germline V gene (reference sequence). V lost 10 bases to trimming and J lost 0 bases, with 16 bases between them. CDR3 region: CATRGHFYSGANVLTF. The CDR3 coding sequence is TGTGCCACCCGGGGACATTTTTACTCTGGGGCCAACGTCCTGACTTTC.

V and J are TRBV7-3 and TRBJ2-2; 9 bases fit TRBD1. V shed 3 bases, J shed 5 bases, and the junction held 4 bases outside the gene matches. The CDR3 loop spans 15 amino acids. Germline V gives CDR1 SGHTA, CDR2 FQGTGA. Written as DNA, the CDR3 is TGTGCCAGCAGCTTGGACAGGGGTGAGACCGGGGAGCTGTTTTTT. Translated: CASSLDRGETGELFF.

The chain recombines TRBV5-4 with TRBJ2-3; D unclear. Germline values: CDR1 SGHNT, CDR2 YYREEE (reference sequence). Trimming removed 4 bases at V and 2 bases at J, with 20 bases between. The CDR3 sequence is 17 residues long. CDR3 DNA sequence: TGTGCCAGCAGCCCACTTTTCCGGGTCAGAGACACAGATACGCAGTATTTT. Translation: CASSPLFRVRDTDTQYF.

This clone appeared once. V gene TRBV5-6 combines with J gene TRBJ1-5; 10 bases agree with TRBD1. CDR3 length: 16 residues. V was pared by 1 base and J by 1 base, with 2 bases of the junction left unmatched. Germline assignment: CDR1 SGHDT and CDR2 YYEEEE. The CDR3 region is CASSLRDRGSNQPQHF. CDR3 DNA: TGTGCCAGCAGCTTGAGGGACAGGGGAAGCAATCAGCCCCAGCATTTT.

The chain recombines TRBV11-2 with TRBJ1-3; D unclear. The CDR3 is made up of 15 amino acids. Trimming cost V 4 bases and J 0 bases, with 10 bases left between them. The germline V gene has CDR1 SGHAT and CDR2 FQNNGV. CDR3 DNA sequence: TGTGCCAGCAGCTCCATCAAGAGCTCTGGAAACACCATATATTTT. As protein: CASSSIKSSGNTIYF.

This clone appeared once. The rearrangement uses TRBV27 and TRBJ1-1; 8 bases fit TRBD1. The germline V gene has CDR1 MNHEY and CDR2 SMNVEV (reference sequence). Unmatched junction bases numbered 8, after V lost 9 bases and J lost 5 bases. This CDR3 has 13 amino acids. The CDR3 loop reads CASRTGRSTEAFF. As DNA, the CDR3 is TGTGCCAGTAGGACAGGGAGAAGTACTGAAGCTTTCTTT.

The chain recombines TRBV3-1 (or the pseudogene TRBV3-2) with TRBJ2-2; TRBD2 is a possible D gene (7 bases). The CDR3 contains 16 residues. With 6 bases removed from V and 6 bases from J, the gap between germline ends came to 20 bases. Germline V gene lookup returns CDR1 LGHDT and CDR2 YNNKEL (reference sequence). CDR3 loop: CASRLTLPGGPGELFF. The DNA for the CDR3 is TGTGCCAGCAGACTTACCCTCCCGGGGGGCCCCGGGGAGCTGTTTTTT.

This chain connects TRBV11-2 to TRBJ2-1, with D perhaps matching TRBD2 (6 bases). Germline assignment: CDR1 SGHAT and CDR2 FQNNGV. CDR3 length equals 17 residues. Trimming took 5 bases from V and 1 from J, leaving 18 bases between them. CDR3 in amino acids: CASSPAGSGPSYNEQFF. The CDR3 DNA follows: TGTGCCAGCAGCCCTGCGGGTAGCGGCCCTTCCTACAATGAGCAGTTCTTC.

The chain is built from TRBV9 and TRBJ2-3; D is unclear. CDR1 SGDLS and CDR2 YYNGEE come from the germline V gene. This CDR3 spans 16 amino acids. V lost 3 bases and J 0 bases, leaving 14 bases between the germline ends. In DNA form, the CDR3 reads TGTGCCAGCAGCGGAGGTTCTAGGCCAAGCACAGATACGCAGTATTTT. The encoded protein is CASSGGSRPSTDTQYF. The complete variable domain, with remaining parts taken from reference TRBV9 and TRBJ2-3, reads DSGVTQTPKHLITATGQRVTLRCSPRSGDLSVYWYQQSLDQGLQFLIQYYNGEERAKGNILERFSAQQFPDLHSELNLSSLELGDSALYFCASSGGSRPSTDTQYFGPGTRLTVL.

The CDR3 region is CASSLQGRSGNTIYF. The CDR3 coding sequence is TGTGCCAGCAGCCTACAGGGACGCTCTGGAAACACCATATATTTT. The chain carries TRBV2 and TRBJ1-3; D perhaps matches TRBD1 (6 bases). The CDR3 extends over 15 amino acids. The V end lost 6 bases, the J end lost 0 bases, and 12 bases lay between the germline ends. Per the germline V gene, CDR1 is SNHLY and CDR2 is FYNNEI.

J is TRBJ2-3 and V is TRBV9, with a weak D call TRBD2 (5 bases). In germline, CDR1 is SGDLS, CDR2 YYNGEE. V was clipped by 2 bases and J by 4 bases, with 8 bases between them. The CDR3 has 13 amino acids. This CDR3 is CASSVSGPDTQYF. CDR3 bases: TGTGCCAGCAGCGTCAGCGGCCCAGATACGCAGTATTTT.